The clone carrying this T cell receptor (beta chain) was recorded a few times. The data derive from a study of identical twins. The CDR3 is made up of 19 amino acids. The V and J ends lost 0 bases and 7 bases, in that order; junction bases with no gene match: 20. Germline CDR1 and CDR2: LGHNA and YNFKEQ. Each cDNA held unique molecular identifiers, and template switching gave it a universal primer site. TCRdb re-called the 5' RACE reads with MiXCR, one entry per CDR3 protein. The sample has 700,000 or so distinct CDR3 sequences; approximately 9% are singletons. This sample also belongs to another study, concerning yellow fever vaccine responses in identical twins.

The specimen sequenced was PBMCs. The TCR was taken from a woman aged 18-29 years in good health. The chain is built from TRBV4-2 and TRBJ2-7; TRBD1 aligns across 8 bases. CDR3 DNA sequence: TGTGCCAGCAGCCAAGAATCAACAGGGGGTCCCGCCCTTAGGTGGGAGCAGTACTTC. Protein product: CASSQESTGGPALRWEQYF.